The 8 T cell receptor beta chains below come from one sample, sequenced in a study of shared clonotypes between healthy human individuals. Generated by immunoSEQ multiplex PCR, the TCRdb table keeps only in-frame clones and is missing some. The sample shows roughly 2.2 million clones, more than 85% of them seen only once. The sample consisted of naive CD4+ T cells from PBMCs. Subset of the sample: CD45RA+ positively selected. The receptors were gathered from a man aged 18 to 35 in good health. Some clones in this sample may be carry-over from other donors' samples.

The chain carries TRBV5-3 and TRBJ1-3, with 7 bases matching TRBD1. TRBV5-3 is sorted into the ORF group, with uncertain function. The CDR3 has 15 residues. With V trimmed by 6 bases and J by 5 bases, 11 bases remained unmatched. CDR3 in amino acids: CARMGPYRGRNTIYF. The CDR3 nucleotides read TGTGCCAGAATGGGCCCGTACAGGGGCAGAAACACCATATATTTT.

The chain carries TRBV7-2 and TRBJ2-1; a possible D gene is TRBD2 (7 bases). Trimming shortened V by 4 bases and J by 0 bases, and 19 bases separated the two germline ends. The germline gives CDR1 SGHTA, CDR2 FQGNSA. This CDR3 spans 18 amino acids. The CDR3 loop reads CASSSMGEGVGSYNEQFF. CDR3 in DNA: TGTGCCAGCAGCTCTATGGGGGAGGGGGTCGGCTCCTACAATGAGCAGTTCTTC.

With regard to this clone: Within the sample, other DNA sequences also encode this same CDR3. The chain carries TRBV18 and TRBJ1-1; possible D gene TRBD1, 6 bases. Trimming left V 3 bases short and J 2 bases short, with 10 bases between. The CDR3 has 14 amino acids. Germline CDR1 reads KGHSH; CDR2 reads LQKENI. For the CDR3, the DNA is TGTGCCAGCTCACCGAGGACAGATAACACTGAAGCTTTCTTT. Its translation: CASSPRTDNTEAFF. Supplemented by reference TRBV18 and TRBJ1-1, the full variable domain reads NAGVMQNPRHLVRRRGQEARLRCSPMKGHSHVYWYRQLPEEGLKFMVYLQKENIIDESGMPKERFSAEFPKEGPSILRIQQVVRGDSAAYFCASSPRTDNTEAFFGQGTRLTVV.

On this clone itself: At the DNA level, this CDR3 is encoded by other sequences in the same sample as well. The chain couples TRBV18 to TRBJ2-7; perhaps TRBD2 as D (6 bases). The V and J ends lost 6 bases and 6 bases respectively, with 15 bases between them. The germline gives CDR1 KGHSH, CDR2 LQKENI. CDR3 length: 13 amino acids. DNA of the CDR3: TGTGCCAGCTCTCCTCCGGGACTTGGCGAGCAGTACTTC. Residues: CASSPPGLGEQYF.

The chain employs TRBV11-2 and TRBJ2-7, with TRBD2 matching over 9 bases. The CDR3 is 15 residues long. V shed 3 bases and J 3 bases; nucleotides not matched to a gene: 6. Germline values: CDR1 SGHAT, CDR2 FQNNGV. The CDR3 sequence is CASSFRTSVLYEQYF. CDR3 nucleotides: TGTGCCAGCAGCTTCCGGACTAGCGTGCTCTACGAGCAGTACTTC.

This chain's CDR3 is CASSAVAGGNTGELFF. CDR3 sequence (DNA): TGTGCCAGCAGTGCTGTAGCGGGAGGTAACACCGGGGAGCTGTTTTTT. The chain carries TRBV6-4 and TRBJ2-2; 10 positions match TRBD2. In germline, CDR1 is MRHNA, CDR2 SNTAGT. V lost 4 bases, J lost 2 bases, and 4 bases stayed unmatched. CDR3 length: 16 amino acids.

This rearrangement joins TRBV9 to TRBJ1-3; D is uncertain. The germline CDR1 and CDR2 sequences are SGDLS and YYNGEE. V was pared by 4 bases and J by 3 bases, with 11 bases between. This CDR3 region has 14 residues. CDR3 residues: CASSPRIGGNTIYF. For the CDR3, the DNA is TGTGCCAGCAGCCCGAGGATTGGTGGAAACACCATATATTTT.

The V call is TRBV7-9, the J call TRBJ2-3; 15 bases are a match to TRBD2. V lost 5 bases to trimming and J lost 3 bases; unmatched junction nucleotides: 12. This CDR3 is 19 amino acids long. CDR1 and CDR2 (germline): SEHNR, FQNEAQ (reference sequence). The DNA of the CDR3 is TGTGCCAGCAGCGATCCCGGACTAGCGGGAGGGCTGAGAACAGATACGCAGTATTTT. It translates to CASSDPGLAGGLRTDTQYF.